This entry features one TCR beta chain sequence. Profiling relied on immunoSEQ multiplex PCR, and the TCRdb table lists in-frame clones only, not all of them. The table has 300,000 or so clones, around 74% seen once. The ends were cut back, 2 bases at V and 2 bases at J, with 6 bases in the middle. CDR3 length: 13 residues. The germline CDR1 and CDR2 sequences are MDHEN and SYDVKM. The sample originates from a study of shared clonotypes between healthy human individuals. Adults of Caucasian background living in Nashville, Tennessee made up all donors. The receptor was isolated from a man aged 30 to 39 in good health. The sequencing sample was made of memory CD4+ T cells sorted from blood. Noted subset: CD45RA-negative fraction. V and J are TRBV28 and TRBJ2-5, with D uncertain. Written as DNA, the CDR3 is TGTGCCAGCAGTTTACCAAATCAAGAGACCCAGTACTTC. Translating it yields CASSLPNQETQYF.